This TCR beta chain comes out of a study of technical replicates of blood from several donors. Some clones are missing from TCRdb's copy, which holds only in-frame ones; the method was immunoSEQ multiplex PCR. The data hold tens of thousands of clones, with around nine tenths observed a single time. Regarding this clone: An end of the junction differs from the germline gene, which may be a read error.

The TCR sequence derives from a human donor in good health. Some clones in this sample may be carry-over from other donors' samples. The sample consisted of PBMCs.

For the CDR3, the DNA is TGTGCCAGCAGCTTAGGTTGGGACATAGAGAATTTC. Its translation is CASSLGWDIENF. This rearrangement joins TRBV7-2 to TRBJ2-7; TRBD1 might be the D (6 bases). The CDR3 is 12 residues long. Germline-derived CDR1 and CDR2 are SGHTA and FQGNSA.